A selection of T cell receptor beta chains follows, all from one sample in a study of OX40 agonist ivuxolimab in advanced cancers. Profiled with immunoSEQ multiplex PCR; TCRdb holds only in-frame clones, not every one. The sample shows about 73,000 clones, around 89% of them seen only once. The input for sequencing was CD4+ or CD8+ T cells sorted from blood, taken in a trial of the OX40 agonist ivuxolimab. These receptors came from an adult with an advanced solid tumor such as melanoma, head and neck, liver or kidney cancer. Each CDR3 is given with its conserved first and last residue. Fields, in order: clone size, D gene, V gene, J gene, CDR3 protein, CDR3 DNA. A D gene is named only where the DNA matches it firmly. Clone sizes are given selectively: once, few, many, or a class where the clone is expanded.

.	.	TRBV6-6	TRBJ1-2	CASSYAGAGGYTF	TGTGCCAGCAGTTACGCAGGGGCGGGAGGCTACACCTTC
.	.	TRBV11-3	TRBJ2-3	CASSFYFAGSTDTQYF	TGTGCCAGCAGCTTTTATTTTGCCGGGAGCACAGATACGCAGTATTTT
.	.	TRBV6-1	TRBJ2-3	CASRDTFFRADTQYF	TGTGCCAGCAGGGACACTTTTTTTAGGGCAGATACGCAGTATTTT
.	TRBD2	TRBV5-4	TRBJ2-1	CASSSGLAYNEQFF	TGTGCCAGCAGTTCGGGACTAGCGTACAATGAGCAGTTCTTC
.	.	TRBV9	TRBJ1-4	CASSEGGPGGEKLFF	TGTGCCAGCAGCGAGGGGGGGCCAGGAGGCGAAAAACTGTTTTTT
.	.	TRBV7-9	TRBJ2-1	CASSLSAGASRSEQFF	TGTGCCAGCAGCTTATCGGCAGGGGCCTCGCGATCAGAGCAGTTCTTC
.	TRBD2	TRBV2	TRBJ2-7	CASSEPSGYEQYF	TGTGCCAGCAGTGAACCTAGCGGCTACGAGCAGTACTTC
.	TRBD2	TRBV6-1	TRBJ2-7	CASYTPGLAVEQYF	TGTGCCAGTTACACCCCGGGACTAGCAGTGGAGCAGTACTTC
.	.	TRBV18	TRBJ1-2	CASSPRRQAHYGYTF	TGTGCCAGCTCACCCCGGCGACAGGCACACTATGGCTACACCTTC
.	.	TRBV5-6	TRBJ2-7	CASSELAGTYEQYF	TGTGCCAGCAGTGAGCTTGCGGGGACCTACGAGCAGTACTTC
.	.	TRBV19	TRBJ2-3	CASKGGLLTDTQYF	TGTGCCAGTAAAGGGGGGCTGCTTACAGATACGCAGTATTTT
.	TRBD2	TRBV19	TRBJ2-2	CASSILSPLAGVTGELFF	TGTGCCAGTAGTATATTGTCTCCTCTAGCGGGGGTTACCGGGGAGCTGTTTTTT
.	TRBD2	TRBV5-1	TRBJ2-5	CASWSGNLETQYF	TGCGCCAGCTGGAGCGGGAATCTCGAGACCCAGTACTTC
.	TRBD1	TRBV9	TRBJ2-1	CASSVDMGQGYNEQFF	TGTGCCAGCAGCGTAGATATGGGACAGGGCTACAATGAGCAGTTCTTC
.	.	TRBV6-4	TRBJ2-7	CASSGNGGSYEQYF	TGTGCCAGCAGTGGGAATGGGGGCTCCTACGAGCAGTACTTC
.	TRBD1	TRBV30	TRBJ1-3	CAWRLTGGPGNTIYF	TGTGCCTGGAGGCTCACAGGGGGCCCAGGAAACACCATATATTTT
few	.	TRBV12-5	TRBJ1-1	CASGLDGTLNAFF	TGTGCTAGTGGTTTGGACGGGACATTAAATGCTTTCTTT
once	.	TRBV18	TRBJ1-1	CASSPRRGEAFF	TGTGCCAGCTCCCCAAGGAGGGGGGAAGCTTTCTTT
.	TRBD2	TRBV5-4	TRBJ2-7	CASSPGLAGVYEQYF	TGTGCCAGCAGCCCAGGACTAGCGGGAGTATACGAGCAGTACTTC
.	.	TRBV7-2	TRBJ1-3	CASSASSAGGGNTIYF	TGTGCCAGCAGCGCCTCGTCGGCAGGTGGTGGAAACACCATATATTTT
.	TRBD2	TRBV2	TRBJ2-1	CASSDPASGRAPYNEQFF	TGTGCCAGCAGTGATCCCGCTAGCGGGAGGGCCCCCTACAATGAGCAGTTCTTC
.	TRBD2	TRBV5-1	TRBJ2-3	CASSYRGATSGASTDTQYF	TGCGCCAGCAGCTACAGGGGGGCGACTAGCGGGGCTAGCACAGATACGCAGTATTTT
.	TRBD1	TRBV27	TRBJ2-5	CASSFGTGDTQYF	TGTGCCAGCAGTTTTGGGACAGGGGACACCCAGTACTTC
.	.	TRBV28	TRBJ2-7	CASRSDIYEQYF	TGTGCCAGCAGGTCCGACATTTACGAGCAGTACTTC
.	.	TRBV5-4	TRBJ1-2	CASSFTTDINYGYTF	TGTGCCAGCAGCTTTACCACAGACATTAACTATGGCTACACCTTC
once	.	TRBV9	TRBJ1-3	CASSVTPDSGNTIYF	TGTGCCAGCAGCGTGACTCCTGACTCTGGAAACACCATATATTTT